This T cell receptor beta chain derives from a study of T cell responses to AZD1222 COVID-19 vaccine. Trimming pared 3 bases from V and 10 bases from J, leaving 23 bases between. CDR1 is SGHRS, CDR2 YFSETQ, per germline. The CDR3 is made up of 17 amino acids. General study results and limits: Increased Spike-specific TCR breadth and depth were observed after two AZD1222 doses. The donor group comprised mostly white British people and more females; the analysis possibly underestimated clonal diversity. Of the AZD1222 recipients, only five or six were seropositive at baseline. Regions left unmutated in variants are reportedly the target of nearly half of spike-specific TCRs.

Details on this clone: Its target is not known.

Measured with immunoSEQ multiplex PCR; TCRdb has only the in-frame clones, and not every one. The sample contains 95,000 to 120,000 clones, around 90% of which appear only once. The sequence derives from an adult in good health. This sequence joins TRBV5-1 and TRBJ1-6; D is unresolved. The specimen was peripheral blood, collected on day 0 of MenACWY control vaccination. The CDR3 nucleotides are TGCGCCAGCAGCTCACGGGCACCCGGCGGCGGAGGCTCACCCCTCCACTTT. Its translation: CASSSRAPGGGGSPLHF. Supplemented by reference TRBV5-1 and TRBJ1-6, the full variable domain reads KAGVTQTPRYLIKTRGQQVTLSCSPISGHRSVSWYQQTPGQGLQFLFEYFSETQRNKGNFPGRFSGRQFSNSRSEMNVSTLELGDSALYLCASSSRAPGGGGSPLHFGNGTRLTVT.